This T cell receptor (beta chain) emerged from a study of cytomegalovirus exposure and HLA in healthy donors. A remark on this clone: The antigen remains undetermined.

Study-wide points: Several of the most significant clusters appeared, in a later analysis, to be linked to common viral pathogens.

A multiplex PCR was run with 60 Vbeta primers and 13 Jbeta primers. Some clones are missing from TCRdb's copy, which holds only in-frame ones; the method was immunoSEQ multiplex PCR. The top ten hold 4.5% to 6% of the sample, which has some 250,000 clones, 82% seen once. This TCR was sampled from a woman in her forties in good health and CMV-seropositive. Specimen: PBMCs.

CDR3: CASSLARVGQPQHF. The CDR3 DNA reads TGTGCCAGCAGTTTAGCCAGGGTGGGTCAGCCCCAGCATTTT. V usage is TRBV27 and J usage is TRBJ1-5, with a tentative D call TRBD1 (5 bases). V was clipped by 2 bases and J by 6 bases, with 11 bases between them. The germline V gene has CDR1 MNHEY and CDR2 SMNVEV (reference sequence). The CDR3 is 14 residues long.